The entry that follows covers one TCR beta chain sequence. Its antigen is as yet unknown. TRB was amplified by touch-down multiplex PCR, primer pools A and B combined. Reanalyzing the multiplex PCR reads, TCRdb keeps one entry per CDR3 protein, without DNA. This table holds some 8,000 distinct CDR3 sequences. The sample comes from a study of T cell clusters in autoimmune cytopenias. General observations from the study: TRB repertoire shifts in secondary cytopenia and chronic lymphocytic leukemia mostly reflected lymphoma, not autoimmunity. Active autoimmune hepatitis patients had around 2.9-fold fewer exclusive TRB clusters than healthy donors. Primary autoimmune cytopenia patients seemingly lacked the physiological T cell clusters found in healthy donors.

This CDR3 has 16 residues. The V gene's germline CDR1 is KGHSH and CDR2 LQKENI. Each sample's input was about 250 ng genomic DNA, 35,000 to 40,000 genome equivalents. The sequence came from a human donor with an autoimmune cytopenia or autoimmune hepatitis (not recorded which). V gene TRBV18 combines with J gene TRBJ1-2; TCRdb's D gene call, TRBD1, goes unchecked for lack of DNA. The material sequenced was peripheral blood. This CDR3 is CASSPLSPGQGYGYTF.